This note documents a single T cell receptor beta chain sequence. As yet, its antigen is unknown. Each patient's relapse followed autologous stem cell transplantation, and brentuximab vedotin exposure varied. Complete response, partial response or progressive disease made up the best responses. This sample was included in a study of PD-1 blockade in classical Hodgkin lymphoma. Whole-study findings and limits: Diminished baseline TCR diversity has been reported in newly diagnosed patients relative to healthy donors. Differences between repertoires have undefined causes, possibly disease activity or prior therapy. Exclusion removed patients who began nivolumab under 1 year after ASCT.

Profiled with immunoSEQ multiplex PCR; TCRdb holds only in-frame clones, not every one. The sample contains 40,000 to 45,000 clones, more than 70% of which appear only once. The CDR3 sequence is 18 residues long. From germline, CDR1 is SEHNR and CDR2 FQNEAQ (reference sequence). Trimming took 4 bases from V and 10 from J, leaving 26 bases between them. The rearrangement links TRBV7-9 to TRBJ1-6; D not resolved. This sample comprised peripheral blood mononuclear cells (PBMCs), obtained at baseline. This receptor was obtained from a human donor with classical Hodgkin lymphoma. The CDR3 sequence: CASSSEGSTQGRRSPLHF. The CDR3 nucleotides are TGTGCCAGCAGCTCAGAAGGGTCAACCCAAGGGCGAAGGTCACCCCTCCACTTT.